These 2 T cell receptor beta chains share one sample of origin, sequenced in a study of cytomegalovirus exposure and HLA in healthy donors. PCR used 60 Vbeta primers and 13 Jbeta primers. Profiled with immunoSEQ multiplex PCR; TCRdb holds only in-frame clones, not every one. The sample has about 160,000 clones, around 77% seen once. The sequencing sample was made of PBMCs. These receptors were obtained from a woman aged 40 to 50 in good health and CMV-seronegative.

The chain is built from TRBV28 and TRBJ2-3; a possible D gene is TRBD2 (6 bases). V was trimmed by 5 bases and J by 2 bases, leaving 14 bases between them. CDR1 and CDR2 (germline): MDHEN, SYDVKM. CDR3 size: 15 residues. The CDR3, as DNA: TGTGCCAGCAGTGGGCGGGGTGACTACACAGATACGCAGTATTTT. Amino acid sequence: CASSGRGDYTDTQYF.

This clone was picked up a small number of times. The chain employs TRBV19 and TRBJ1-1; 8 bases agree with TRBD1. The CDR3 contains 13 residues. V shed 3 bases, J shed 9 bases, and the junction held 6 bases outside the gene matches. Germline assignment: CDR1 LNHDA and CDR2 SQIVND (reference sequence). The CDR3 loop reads CASSMGQGAQAFF. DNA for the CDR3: TGTGCCAGTAGTATGGGGCAGGGGGCCCAAGCTTTCTTT.